This T cell receptor (beta chain) was recovered during a study of cytomegalovirus exposure and HLA in healthy donors. With regard to this clone: Its antigen remains unknown.

V was pared by 3 bases and J by 8 bases, with 14 bases of the junction left unmatched. CDR1 and CDR2 from the germline V gene are WNHNN and SYGVQD (reference sequence). The CDR3 length is 16 residues. Whole-study findings and limits: The availability of immune exposure information extended only to CMV serostatus. Listed as cytomegalovirus-associated were around 160 TCR beta chains.

The PCR employed 60 Vbeta primers together with 13 Jbeta primers. The protocol was immunoSEQ multiplex PCR, while the TCRdb copy is restricted to in-frame clones and leaves out a portion. This table holds 200,000 or so clones, approximately 78% found once. V is TRBV10-1 and J is TRBJ2-3; 7 positions agree with TRBD1. Material: PBMCs. The TCR sequence derives from a woman in her forties in good health and CMV-seronegative. The CDR3 sequence is CASSDFVQGSKSTQYF. CDR3 DNA sequence: TGCGCCAGCAGTGATTTCGTACAGGGGTCGAAGAGTACGCAGTATTTT.